There are a few counts of the clone carrying this T cell receptor (beta chain). Its antigen remains unknown. Germline CDR1 and CDR2: SGHTA and FQGNSA. The CDR3 length is 13 residues. V lost 5 bases and J 4 bases, leaving 12 bases between the germline ends. This PCR relied on a set of 60 Vbeta primers and 13 Jbeta primers. TCRdb's table, derived via immunoSEQ multiplex PCR, lists solely in-frame clones and lacks some. Seen here are about 90,000 clones, around 77% observed once, and the top ten hold roughly 2%. Samples came from healthy bone marrow donors. The sample belongs to a study of cytomegalovirus exposure and HLA in healthy donors. Findings of the study overall: In most subjects, TCR beta sequences reportedly gave accurate predictions of HLA-A and HLA-B alleles. An apparent linkage of common viral pathogens to several of the most significant clusters emerged in a later analysis.

The clonotype comes from a boy aged 10-17 years in good health and CMV-seronegative. The sample taken for sequencing was PBMCs. J is TRBJ2-7 and V is TRBV7-2; tentative D call: TRBD2 (5 bases). CDR3 nucleotides: TGTGCCAGCAGCCCTCTGGACTGGTACGAGCAGTACTTC. Translating gives CASSPLDWYEQYF.